The text below deals with one TCR beta chain. The CDR3 runs to 14 residues. Per the germline V gene, CDR1 is SQVTM and CDR2 is ANQGSEA. Trimming removed 4 bases from V and 8 bases from J; junction bases left unmatched: 8. Measured with immunoSEQ multiplex PCR; TCRdb has only the in-frame clones, and not every one. The table lists 150,000 or so clones, about 86% of them singletons. The sample comes from a study of blood T cell repertoires in COVID-19. Overall study context: The origin of the acute and convalescent COVID-19 samples was the United States, Italy and Spain.

Sequenced material: peripheral blood. The source is a man aged 50 or older with active or convalescent COVID-19. The V gene is TRBV29-1, the J gene TRBJ1-4; 9 positions match TRBD1. DNA for the CDR3: TGCAGCGTTGGGACCGGGACAGGGAAAGAAAAACTGTTTTTT. The encoded protein is CSVGTGTGKEKLFF.